A selection of T cell receptor beta chains follows, all from one sample in a study of blood T cells in healthy people across ages. TCRdb itself ran the 5' RACE reads through MiXCR, one entry per CDR3 protein. This table holds about 1.4 million distinct CDR3 sequences, approximately 60% found once. The specimen was blood. These receptors all come from a man in his late teens or twenties in good health. Both conserved end residues are part of each CDR3. D genes are given only for firm matches. The size of a clone is reported for some rows only, either as once, few or many, or as a class for expanded clones.

TRBV12-3/TRBV12-4,NA,NA,NA,CASSYGGQTQYF
TRBV18,TRBJ2-4,NA,NA,CASSVSQMRKQYF
TRBV20-1,TRBJ2-5,NA,NA,CSAQPRRPQETQYF
TRBV19,TRBJ2-1,NA,NA,CASSIRGTLNEQFF
TRBV4-2,TRBJ1-2,NA,NA,CASSPRKNGGYGYTF
TRBV27,TRBJ2-7,NA,NA,CASSLSMDTTPYEQYF
TRBV12-3/TRBV12-4,TRBJ2-2,NA,NA,CATLNNGELFF
TRBV20-1,TRBJ2-7,NA,TRBD2,CSARELAGVLEQYF
TRBV9,TRBJ2-7,few,NA,CASSVEHGPTYEQYF
TRBV14,TRBJ2-7,few,TRBD1,CASSSRDRAGYEQYF
TRBV10-3,TRBJ1-2,few,TRBD1,CAISSDRGDYGYTF
TRBV27,TRBJ1-2,NA,NA,CASSFGATGDYGYTF
TRBV6-2/TRBV6-3,TRBJ1-5,NA,NA,CASTPGPLMSAYQPQHF
TRBV20-1,NA,few,TRBD2,CSAREAGTTKHNEQYF
TRBV29-1,NA,NA,TRBD1,CSVRTGTGGYEQYF
TRBV12-3/TRBV12-4,TRBJ2-1,NA,NA,CASSFSGSRGNEQFF
TRBV9,TRBJ2-7,NA,NA,CASSVVGSRHEQYF
TRBV7-2,TRBJ2-3,NA,TRBD2,CASSFRLAGGGTDTQYF
TRBV12-5,NA,once,NA,CASVPVTGEETQYF
TRBV5-4,TRBJ2-7,NA,NA,CASLTGRSYEQYF
TRBV4-1,TRBJ2-3,NA,TRBD2,CASSQWVGGITDTQYF
TRBV4-1,TRBJ2-1,NA,TRBD1,CASSRTHGQDQHVGQFF
TRBV7-2,NA,NA,TRBD2,CASSLWGLAGENIQYF
TRBV4-1,TRBJ1-5,once,NA,CASSQGFSSDQPQHF
TRBV6-2/TRBV6-3,TRBJ1-5,NA,NA,CASSYVTGNQPQHF
TRBV6-1,TRBJ2-2,NA,TRBD1,CASRQGAIGELFF
TRBV6-6,TRBJ2-5,NA,NA,CASSYSAGTQETQYF
TRBV28,TRBJ2-5,few,TRBD2,CASRNGGIQETQYF
TRBV29-1,TRBJ2-1,NA,TRBD2,CSVPGARGGLDEQFF
TRBV15,TRBJ2-1,few,TRBD2,CATSSGTRGNEQFF
TRBV4-1,TRBJ1-2,NA,NA,CASTPGQMNYGYTF
TRBV7-9,TRBJ1-1,NA,NA,CASSAQQSVNTEAFF
TRBV2,TRBJ1-4,once,NA,CASSEATRVWEKLFF
TRBV4-2,TRBJ2-3,few,NA,CASSLSGETSTDTQYF
TRBV6-5,TRBJ2-2,NA,TRBD2,CASSLTSGAGELFF
TRBV19,TRBJ2-1,NA,NA,CASSLDGARDHNEQFF
TRBV20-1,TRBJ2-6,NA,NA,CSAIGDVQSGANVLTF
TRBV11-2,TRBJ1-1,NA,TRBD1,CASSPPPGQGIKDTEAFF
TRBV5-1,TRBJ1-1,NA,TRBD1,CASSPWQGETEAFF
TRBV7-2,TRBJ2-1,once,TRBD2,CASSSPLLAGPYNEQFF
TRBV6-5,TRBJ2-3,NA,TRBD1,CASSYSGTGVLDTQYF